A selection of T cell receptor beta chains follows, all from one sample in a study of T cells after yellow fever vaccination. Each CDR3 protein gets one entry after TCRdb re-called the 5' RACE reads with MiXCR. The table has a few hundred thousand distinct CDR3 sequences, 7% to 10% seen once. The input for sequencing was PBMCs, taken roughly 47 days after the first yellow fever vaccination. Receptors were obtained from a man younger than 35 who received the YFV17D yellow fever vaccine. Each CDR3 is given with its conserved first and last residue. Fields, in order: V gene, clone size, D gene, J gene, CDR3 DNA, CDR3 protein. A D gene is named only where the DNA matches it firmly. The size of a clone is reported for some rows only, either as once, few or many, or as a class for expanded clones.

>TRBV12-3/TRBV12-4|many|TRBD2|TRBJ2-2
TGTGCCAGCCACAAACTAGCGGCCGGGGAGCTGTTTTTT
CASHKLAAGELFF
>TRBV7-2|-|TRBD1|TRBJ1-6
TGTGCCAGCAGCGCCATAGGGACAGGGTACTATTCACCCCTCCACTTT
CASSAIGTGYYSPLHF
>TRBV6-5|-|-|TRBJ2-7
TGTGCCAGCAGTTACTCGAGCGCCAGCACCTACGAGCAGTACTTC
CASSYSSASTYEQYF
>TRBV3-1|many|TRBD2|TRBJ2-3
TGTGCCAGCAGCCAAGAGGCTAGCGGAAGCACAGATACGCAGTATTTT
CASSQEASGSTDTQYF
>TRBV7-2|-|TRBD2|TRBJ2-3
TGTGCCAGCAGCCGCCGGGTAGCCGCGGGGGGCGATACGCAGTATTTT
CASSRRVAAGGDTQYF
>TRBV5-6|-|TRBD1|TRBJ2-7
TGTGCCAGCAGCTTGGAGGGACAGGCCTACGAGCAGTACTTC
CASSLEGQAYEQYF
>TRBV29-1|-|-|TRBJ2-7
TGCAGCGTTGAAAGTGGCTTCCTGCGGGAGCAGTACTTC
CSVESGFLREQYF
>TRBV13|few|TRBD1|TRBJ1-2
TGTGCCAGCAGCGCCCCTGACAGGGACAGCTTTACTGGCTACACCTTC
CASSAPDRDSFTGYTF
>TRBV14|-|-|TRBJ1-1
TGTGCCAGCAGCCCCCTGGTACAGGGTATGAACACTGAAGCTTTCTTT
CASSPLVQGMNTEAFF
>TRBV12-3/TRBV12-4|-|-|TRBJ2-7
TGTGCCAGCAGTTGGTGGGGTTACGAGCAGTACTTC
CASSWWGYEQYF
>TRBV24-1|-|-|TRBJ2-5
TGTGCCACCAGTGATCCCAGCGGCCCTAGGGAGACCCAGTACTTC
CATSDPSGPRETQYF
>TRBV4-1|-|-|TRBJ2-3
TGCGCCAGCAGCCAAAAACTCCGGAGTACGCAGTATTTT
CASSQKLRSTQYF
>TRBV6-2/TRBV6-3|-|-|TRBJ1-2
TGTGCCAGCAGTTACACGGACAGCTCTAACTATGGCTACACCTTC
CASSYTDSSNYGYTF
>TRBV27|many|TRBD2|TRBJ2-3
TGTGCCAGCAGCCGCCGAGCCGGGGGGATGGGGACAGATACGCAGTATTTT
CASSRRAGGMGTDTQYF
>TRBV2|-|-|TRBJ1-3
TGTGCCAGCAAGGGGGTTTATGGAAACACCATATATTTT
CASKGVYGNTIYF
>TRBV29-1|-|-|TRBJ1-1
TGCAGCGTTGTGATTCAGATGAACACTGAAGCTTTCTTT
CSVVIQMNTEAFF
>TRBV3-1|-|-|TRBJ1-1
TGTGCCAGCACCACTCAGGGGAACACTGAAGCTTTCTTT
CASTTQGNTEAFF
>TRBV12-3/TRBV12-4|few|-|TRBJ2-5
TGTGCCAGCAGTCTCGCCGGACAGTTTCAAGAGACCCAGTACTTC
CASSLAGQFQETQYF
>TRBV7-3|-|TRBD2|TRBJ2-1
TGTGCCAGCAGCCCGACGGGACTAGCGGGGGCCAGCTCCTACAATGAGCAGTTCTTC
CASSPTGLAGASSYNEQFF
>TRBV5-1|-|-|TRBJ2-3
TGCGCCAGCAGCTTGGGGGGGGTCCCAGATACGCAGTATTTT
CASSLGGVPDTQYF
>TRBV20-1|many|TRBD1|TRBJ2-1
TGCAGTGCTAGGGGGAGGACAGGGTCCAATGAGCAGTTCTTC
CSARGRTGSNEQFF
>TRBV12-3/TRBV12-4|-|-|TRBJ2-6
TGTGCCAGCAGTTTGGCTCGACGAGGGGCCAACGTCCTGACTTTC
CASSLARRGANVLTF
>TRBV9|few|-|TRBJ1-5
TGTGCCAGCAGCGTAGGTTCTAGTCCCATGCCCCAGCATTTT
CASSVGSSPMPQHF
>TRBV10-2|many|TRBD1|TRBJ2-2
TGCGCCAGCAGGACAGGGGCGAACACCGGGGAGCTGTTTTTT
CASRTGANTGELFF
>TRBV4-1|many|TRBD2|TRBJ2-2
TGCGCCAGCAGCCAAGACGGCGCGGGGGGATTAAAGACCGGGGAGCTGTTTTTT
CASSQDGAGGLKTGELFF
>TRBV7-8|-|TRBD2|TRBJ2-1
TGTGCCAGCAGCTTAGCGTTCGGGGGGTCCACTGAGCAGTTCTTC
CASSLAFGGSTEQFF